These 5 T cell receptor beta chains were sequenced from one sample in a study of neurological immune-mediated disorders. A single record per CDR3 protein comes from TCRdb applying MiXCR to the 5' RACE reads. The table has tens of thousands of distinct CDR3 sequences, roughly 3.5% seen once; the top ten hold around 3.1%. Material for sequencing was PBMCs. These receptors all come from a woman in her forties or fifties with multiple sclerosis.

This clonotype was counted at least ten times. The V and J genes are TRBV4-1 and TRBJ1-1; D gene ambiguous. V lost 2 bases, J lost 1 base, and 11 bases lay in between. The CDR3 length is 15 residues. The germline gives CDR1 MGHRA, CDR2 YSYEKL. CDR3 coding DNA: TGCGCCAGCAGCCAACTCGGACGGGGGAACACTGAAGCTTTCTTT. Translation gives CASSQLGRGNTEAFF.

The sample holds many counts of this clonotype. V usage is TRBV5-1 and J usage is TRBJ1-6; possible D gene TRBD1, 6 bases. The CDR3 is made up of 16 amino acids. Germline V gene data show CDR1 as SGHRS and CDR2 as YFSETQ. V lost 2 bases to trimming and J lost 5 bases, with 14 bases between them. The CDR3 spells CASSLWRGKDNSPLHF. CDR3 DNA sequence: TGCGCCAGCAGCTTATGGAGGGGGAAGGATAATTCACCCCTCCACTTT.

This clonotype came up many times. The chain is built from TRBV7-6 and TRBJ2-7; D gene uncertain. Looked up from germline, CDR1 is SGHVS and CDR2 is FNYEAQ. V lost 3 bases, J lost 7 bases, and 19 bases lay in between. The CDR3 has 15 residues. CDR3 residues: CASSLAPLSDSEQYF. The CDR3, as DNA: TGTGCCAGCAGCTTGGCTCCTCTTTCAGATTCGGAGCAGTACTTC.

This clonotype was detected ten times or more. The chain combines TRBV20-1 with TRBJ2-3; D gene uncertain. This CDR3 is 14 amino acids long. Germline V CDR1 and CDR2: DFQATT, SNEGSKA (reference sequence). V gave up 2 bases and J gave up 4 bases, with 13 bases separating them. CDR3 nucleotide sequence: TGCAGTGCTAGATTCCCGGTTGAGGCAGATACGCAGTATTTT. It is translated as CSARFPVEADTQYF.

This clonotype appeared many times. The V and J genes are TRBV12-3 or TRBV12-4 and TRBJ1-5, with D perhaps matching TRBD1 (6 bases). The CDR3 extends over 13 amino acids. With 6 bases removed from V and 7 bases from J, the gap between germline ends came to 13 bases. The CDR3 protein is CASRQGSGQPQHF. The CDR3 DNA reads TGTGCCAGCAGACAGGGTTCGGGGCAGCCCCAGCATTTT.